This TCR beta chain emerged from a study of blood T cells in healthy people across ages. Study-wide findings and caveats: More naive CD4+ cells and higher diversity were found in long-lived than in aged donors.

With 0 bases clipped from V and 5 bases from J, the junction kept 5 bases outside the gene matches. CDR1 is ENHRY, CDR2 SYGVKD, per germline. CDR3 length equals 15 residues. The second PCR ran about 6 to 12 cycles with a sample-barcoded 5' primer and J-beta primers. TCRdb called the 5' RACE reads again in MiXCR, with one record for every CDR3 protein. Among 780,000 or so distinct CDR3 sequences, around three fifths were seen once, and the ten largest hold about 26%. A remark on this clonotype: Its matching antigen is unknown.

The sequence derives from a man aged 35 to 55 in good health. This chain joins TRBV10-3 and TRBJ2-7; TRBD2 matches 9 bases. The sample taken for sequencing was blood. CDR3 sequence reads: CAISESASGKDEQYF. The CDR3 nucleotides read TGTGCCATCAGTGAGTCTGCTAGCGGGAAGGACGAGCAGTACTTC.